One sample yielded the 25 T cell receptor beta chains listed below, sequenced in a study of blood T cells in healthy people across ages. The authors ran a second PCR of 7 to 11 cycles using a sample-barcoded 5' primer and a J-beta primer mix. TCRdb re-derived calls from the 5' RACE reads in MiXCR, one entry per CDR3 protein. The sample contains 1.5 million or so distinct CDR3 sequences, roughly 45% of which appear only once. The sample was blood. The receptors derive from a woman between 18 and 30 years old in good health.

This clonotype came up once. Here the CDR3 DNA reads TGTGCCAGCAGTCCCGCCGGAAATTCAGATACGCAGTATTTT. It translates to CASSPAGNSDTQYF. The chain uses TRBV7-3 and TRBJ2-3; D is unclear. Germline CDR1 reads SGHTA; CDR2 reads FQGTGA. V was shortened by 6 bases and J by 4 bases, with 14 bases between the two germline ends. The CDR3 has 14 residues. The full variable domain, completed using reference TRBV7-3 and TRBJ2-3, is GAGVSQTPSNKVTEKGKYVELRCDPISGHTALYWYRQSLGQGPEFLIYFQGTGAADDSGLPNDRFFAVRPEGSVSTLKIQRTERGDSAVYLCASSPAGNSDTQYFGPGTRLTVL.

The V call is TRBV2, the J call TRBJ2-1; TRBD2 aligns across 9 bases. Germline V gene sequence: CDR1 SNHLY, CDR2 FYNNEI. V was pared by 7 bases and J by 5 bases, with 15 bases of the junction left unmatched. This CDR3 spans 17 amino acids. CDR3 protein: CASTRGLGGGADNEQFF. CDR3 DNA sequence: TGTGCCAGCACACGAGGTCTAGGCGGGGGGGCTGACAATGAGCAGTTCTTC.

In this sample, this clonotype turned up many times. The chain combines TRBV20-1 with TRBJ2-3, with D possibly TRBD2 on 6 matching bases. The CDR3 sequence is 14 residues long. Trimming pared 3 bases from V and 0 bases from J, leaving 10 bases between. The germline gives CDR1 DFQATT, CDR2 SNEGSKA (reference sequence). The CDR3 bases are TGCAGTGCTAGTTTGGCGGGAAGCACAGATACGCAGTATTTT. This codes for CSASLAGSTDTQYF.

This chain joins TRBV15 and TRBJ2-3; D possibly corresponds to TRBD1 (5 bases). Germline V gene data show CDR1 as LNHNV and CDR2 as YYDKDF (reference sequence). The CDR3 consists of 15 residues. The V gene lost 0 bases and the J gene lost 1 base, with 8 bases spanning the gap. The CDR3 DNA reads as TGTGCCACCAGCAGAGAGGGGCCGGGCACAGATACGCAGTATTTT. Its translation is CATSREGPGTDTQYF.

This clonotype was found a few times. The CDR3 sequence: CASSLNTGVSYEQYF. The CDR3 DNA reads as TGCGCCAGCAGCTTGAATACAGGGGTGTCGTACGAGCAGTACTTC. The chain joins TRBV5-1 to TRBJ2-7, with 7 positions matching TRBD1. The J segment lost 4 bases and the V segment lost 1 base, leaving 8 bases of the junction unmatched. The CDR3 totals 15 residues. Germline CDR1 is SGHRS and CDR2 is YFSETQ. Looking up the rest from reference TRBV5-1 and TRBJ2-7 gives the full variable domain: KAGVTQTPRYLIKTRGQQVTLSCSPISGHRSVSWYQQTPGQGLQFLFEYFSETQRNKGNFPGRFSGRQFSNSRSEMNVSTLELGDSALYLCASSLNTGVSYEQYFGPGTRLTVT.

The rearrangement links TRBV7-6 to TRBJ2-1, with 8 bases matching TRBD2. CDR1 is SGHVS and CDR2 is FNYEAQ in the germline V gene. Trimming removed 2 bases from V and 0 bases from J; junction bases left unmatched: 9. CDR3 length: 18 residues. The CDR3 bases are TGTGCCAGCAGCTTAAGGAGTAGCGGGACTAGCTCCTACAATGAGCAGTTCTTC. Amino acids: CASSLRSSGTSSYNEQFF.

The genes are TRBV20-1 and TRBJ2-3; 7 positions agree with TRBD2. Germline-derived CDR1 and CDR2 are DFQATT and SNEGSKA (reference sequence). The V segment lost 5 bases and the J segment 3 bases; nucleotides outside the gene matches: 5. CDR3 length: 13 residues. In DNA form, the CDR3 reads TGCAGTGCTCCGGGACTACTTACAGATACGCAGTATTTT. It specifies CSAPGLLTDTQYF.

The rearrangement joins TRBV6-6 to TRBJ2-3; possible D gene TRBD2, 5 bases. V dropped 5 bases and J dropped 5 bases, with 17 bases sitting between them. CDR1 MNHNY and CDR2 SVGAGI come from the germline V gene (reference sequence). The CDR3 sequence is 15 residues long. As DNA, the CDR3 is TGTGCCAGCAGTAAGAGGGCCGTAGGAGGAGATACGCAGTATTTT. This encodes CASSKRAVGGDTQYF.

This clonotype was counted between two and nine times. The rearrangement uses TRBV5-1 and TRBJ2-1; 10 bases agree with TRBD2. Per germline, CDR1 SGHRS and CDR2 YFSETQ. The CDR3 contains 15 residues. V lost 4 bases to trimming and J lost 9 bases; unmatched junction nucleotides: 10. The CDR3 DNA reads as TGCGCCAGCAGCGGGGCCGGGACTAGCGTGAGTGAGCAGTTCTTC. This translates into CASSGAGTSVSEQFF.

The V call is TRBV6-5, the J call TRBJ1-2; 9 bases are a match to TRBD1. Trimming removed 4 bases from V and 2 bases from J; junction bases left unmatched: 8. The CDR3 is made up of 16 amino acids. From germline, CDR1 is MNHEY and CDR2 SVGAGI. CDR3 sequence reads: CASSSRTGTGNYGYTF. CDR3 bases: TGTGCCAGCAGTTCACGCACCGGGACAGGGAACTATGGCTACACCTTC.

The chain recombines TRBV11-2 with TRBJ1-1; a weak D match, TRBD1 (6 bases). The CDR3 contains 15 residues. Per the germline V gene, CDR1 is SGHAT and CDR2 is FQNNGV. V was cut by 4 bases and J by 6 bases, with 18 bases left in between. CDR3 nucleotides: TGTGCCAGCAGCTCCGGGGGCCTTCTGGGACCTGAAGCTTTCTTT. Protein: CASSSGGLLGPEAFF.

This clonotype was detected only a few times. The CDR3 is CASSYGYTPNTDTQYF. Written as DNA, the CDR3 is TGTGCCAGCAGTTACGGGTACACTCCAAACACAGATACGCAGTATTTT. This chain uses TRBV27 with TRBJ2-3; D is unclear. Germline V gene sequence: CDR1 MNHEY, CDR2 SMNVEV (reference sequence). The length of the CDR3 is 16 residues. The V and J ends lost 4 bases and 2 bases respectively, with 16 bases between them.

This clonotype came up a few times. The V gene is TRBV5-1, the J gene TRBJ1-2; weak D call: TRBD1 (5 bases). The CDR3 is 16 residues long. Germline V gives CDR1 SGHRS, CDR2 YFSETQ. V dropped 0 bases and J dropped 3 bases, with 15 bases sitting between them. CDR3: CASSLASGRAYYGYTF. The CDR3 DNA follows: TGCGCCAGCAGCTTGGCCTCGGGCAGGGCCTACTATGGCTACACCTTC.

This clonotype turned up a few times. This chain connects TRBV7-2 to TRBJ2-3, with 7 positions matching TRBD2. V lost 1 base and J lost 2; bases outside the gene matches: 6. The CDR3 has 16 residues. The germline gives CDR1 SGHTA, CDR2 FQGNSA. The DNA for the CDR3 is TGTGCCAGCAGCTTAGGCCTAGCGGCCAACACAGATACGCAGTATTTT. Translation: CASSLGLAANTDTQYF.

In this sample, this clonotype turned up a few times. This sequence joins TRBV4-1 and TRBJ2-5, with D uncertain. V was pared by 0 bases and J by 5 bases, with 13 bases between. The CDR3 sequence is 15 residues long. CDR1 and CDR2 (germline): MGHRA, YSYEKL. The CDR3: CASSQDIPTPETQYF. In nucleotides, the CDR3 is TGCGCCAGCAGCCAAGATATCCCAACACCGGAGACCCAGTACTTC.

There are a few counts of this clonotype. This sequence joins TRBV21-1 and TRBJ2-4; TRBD2, the table's D call, lacks a check against the DNA. Judging by the DNA end, TRBJ2-7 fits better; the J call may be wrong. TRBV21-1 is described as a pseudogene. The CDR3 covers 18 residues. The DNA of the CDR3 is TGTGCCAGCAGCACACCACCGATCTCTAGCGTTGCCAAGCACGAGCAGTACTTC. The encoded protein is CASSTPPISSVAKHEQYF.

This sequence joins TRBV29-1 and TRBJ2-5, with D perhaps TRBD1 or TRBD2 (5 bases each). The CDR3 runs to 13 residues. The germline V and J ends were trimmed by 6 bases and 4 bases, with 15 bases remaining between them. Germline CDR1 is SQVTM and CDR2 is ANQGSEA. The CDR3 sequence: CSVTKGFRETQYF. CDR3 sequence (DNA): TGCAGCGTGACTAAGGGGTTTCGAGAGACCCAGTACTTC.

The V gene is TRBV12-3 or TRBV12-4, the J gene TRBJ2-7, with D perhaps TRBD1 (5 bases). The CDR3 loop spans 13 amino acids. Trimming cost V 6 bases and J 2 bases, with 11 bases left between them. CDR3: CASRKTEAYEQYF. In DNA, the CDR3 is TGTGCCAGCAGGAAGACAGAGGCCTACGAGCAGTACTTC.

Points on this clonotype: The junction departs from germline at one end; a sequencing error may be responsible. The chain joins TRBV20-1 to TRBJ1-2; tentative D call: TRBD1 (5 bases). The V gene's germline CDR1 is DFQATT and CDR2 SNEGSKA (reference sequence). This CDR3 contains 17 residues. The CDR3 reads CSAREATGQIPNYGYTF. The CDR3 coding sequence is TGTAGTGCTAGAGAGGCCACAGGCCAGATCCCTAACTATGGCTACACCTTC.

The V and J genes are TRBV14 and TRBJ2-1; tentatively, D is TRBD2 (6 bases). Judging by the DNA end, TRBJ2-7 fits better; the J call may be wrong. This CDR3 is built from 14 residues. Germline loops: CDR1 SGHDN, CDR2 FVKESK. This CDR3 is CASSMGGSYNEQYF. CDR3 DNA: TGTGCCAGCAGTATGGGGGGATCCTACAATGAGCAGTACTTC.

The CDR3 DNA is TGCAGTGCTAGAGACTTCGGACGGATCAAGGATACGCAGTATTTT. Translated: CSARDFGRIKDTQYF. The chain uses TRBV20-1 and TRBJ2-3; D is ambiguous. Germline V gene sequence: CDR1 DFQATT, CDR2 SNEGSKA (reference sequence). Trimming took off 0 bases at V and 6 bases at J, with 16 bases between the two ends. The CDR3 totals 15 residues.

The table lists this clonotype with a few counts. The chain recombines TRBV20-1 with TRBJ2-2; 9 positions agree with TRBD2. The V gene's germline CDR1 is DFQATT and CDR2 SNEGSKA (reference sequence). Losses at the gene ends were 0 bases for V and 2 bases for J; bases not matched to a gene: 7. The CDR3 sequence is 17 residues long. CDR3 amino acids: CSARDGVSGGNTGELFF. CDR3 nucleotide sequence: TGCAGTGCTAGAGATGGGGTTAGCGGGGGAAACACCGGGGAGCTGTTTTTT.

The V and J genes are TRBV6-2 or TRBV6-3 and TRBJ1-4; D uncertain. Germline V lookup: CDR1 MNHEY, CDR2 SVGEGT. The CDR3 is 14 residues long. Trimming took off 2 bases at V and 5 bases at J, with 9 bases between the two ends. CDR3 amino acids: CASSYPGSNEKLFF. CDR3 nucleotides: TGTGCCAGCAGTTACCCGGGGTCAAATGAAAAACTGTTTTTT.

The V call is TRBV28, the J call TRBJ1-6, with D maybe TRBD1 (6 bases). The germline V gene encodes CDR1 MDHEN and CDR2 SYDVKM. CDR3 length: 15 residues. V shed 5 bases and J shed 6 bases, with 14 bases lying between them. The CDR3 is CASSGAGTPNSPLHF. The DNA of the CDR3 is TGTGCCAGCAGTGGGGCCGGGACACCTAATTCACCCCTCCACTTT.

The rearrangement uses TRBV15 and TRBJ2-7, with a weak D call TRBD1 (6 bases). The V gene lost 0 bases and the J gene lost 2 bases, with 29 bases spanning the gap. Germline V gives CDR1 LNHNV, CDR2 YYDKDF (reference sequence). The CDR3 loop spans 21 amino acids. CDR3 sequence: CATSRDGILGQTSTKPYEQYF. The CDR3 coding sequence is TGTGCCACCAGCAGAGACGGGATACTCGGACAGACAAGTACGAAACCCTACGAGCAGTACTTC.